The rows below give T cell receptor beta chains drawn from one sample of a study of cytomegalovirus exposure and HLA in healthy donors. TCRdb's copy holds only in-frame clones and misses some; the assay was immunoSEQ multiplex PCR. The data contain around 150,000 clones, over 80% of them seen just once; the ten biggest clones take up around 4.1%. The material sequenced was PBMCs. These receptor sequences come from a man aged 45-65 years in good health and CMV-seropositive. CDR3s include the opening cysteine and the closing phenylalanine or tryptophan. The order of the fields is V gene, J gene, CDR3 protein.

v_gene: TRBV30
j_gene: TRBJ1-5
CDR3aa: CAGGTRGAYQPQHF

v_gene: TRBV7-7
j_gene: TRBJ2-1
CDR3aa: CASSPGTSTYNEQFF

v_gene: TRBV29-1
j_gene: TRBJ2-3
CDR3aa: CSVEGLAGVTDTQYF

v_gene: TRBV10-3
j_gene: TRBJ2-7
CDR3aa: CATATGTYEQYF

v_gene: TRBV11-2
j_gene: TRBJ2-7
CDR3aa: CASSLVPGLTYEQYF

v_gene: TRBV4-1
j_gene: TRBJ2-1
CDR3aa: CASSPTIAGGPYNEQFF

v_gene: TRBV11-3
j_gene: TRBJ2-2
CDR3aa: CASSSRTSGTGELFF

v_gene: TRBV5-1
j_gene: TRBJ2-1
CDR3aa: CASSSYYQTGGLNNEQFF

v_gene: TRBV9
j_gene: .
CDR3aa: CASSVSTPGYEQYF

v_gene: TRBV9
j_gene: TRBJ1-1
CDR3aa: CASSVEGMGTEAFF

v_gene: TRBV6-5
j_gene: TRBJ2-1
CDR3aa: CASSYKHPDSYNEQFF

v_gene: TRBV5-6
j_gene: TRBJ2-3
CDR3aa: CASSLWSRPGYDTQYF

v_gene: TRBV18
j_gene: TRBJ1-4
CDR3aa: CASSLGQGNEKLFF

v_gene: TRBV7-8
j_gene: TRBJ2-1
CDR3aa: CASSSLQWAGSSYNEQFF

v_gene: TRBV28
j_gene: TRBJ2-3
CDR3aa: CASSSGQYTDTQYF

v_gene: TRBV6-1
j_gene: TRBJ2-5
CDR3aa: CASSEILARTYF

v_gene: TRBV7-6
j_gene: TRBJ2-1
CDR3aa: CASSLPGGRGYNEQFF

v_gene: TRBV27
j_gene: TRBJ1-6
CDR3aa: CASSSTGTSPLHF

v_gene: TRBV25-1
j_gene: TRBJ2-7
CDR3aa: CASRKVTGSEQYF

v_gene: TRBV2
j_gene: TRBJ2-2
CDR3aa: CASRGAETGELFF

v_gene: TRBV5-5
j_gene: TRBJ1-6
CDR3aa: CASSLAYRVSYNSPLHF

v_gene: TRBV28
j_gene: TRBJ1-5
CDR3aa: CASSLYRGMSNQPQHF

v_gene: TRBV5-8
j_gene: TRBJ2-2
CDR3aa: CATRESNTGELFF

v_gene: TRBV2
j_gene: TRBJ1-2
CDR3aa: CASSSGQRYGYTF

v_gene: TRBV6-5
j_gene: TRBJ1-3
CDR3aa: CASTGQSGNTIYF

v_gene: TRBV11-3
j_gene: TRBJ2-3
CDR3aa: CASSDPGSPDTQYF

v_gene: TRBV18
j_gene: TRBJ2-6
CDR3aa: CASSQDSPGANVLTF

v_gene: TRBV4-1
j_gene: TRBJ1-6
CDR3aa: CASSQGQGGRSPLHF

v_gene: TRBV6-5
j_gene: TRBJ1-6
CDR3aa: CASRTVRGYNSPLHF

v_gene: TRBV30
j_gene: TRBJ1-4
CDR3aa: CAWTDQDRVREKLFF

v_gene: TRBV10-3
j_gene: TRBJ2-3
CDR3aa: CAISPNPRGTDTQYF

v_gene: TRBV19
j_gene: TRBJ2-5
CDR3aa: CASSRQAVGETQYF

v_gene: TRBV5-1
j_gene: TRBJ1-5
CDR3aa: CASSLIGDINQPQHF

v_gene: TRBV5-1
j_gene: TRBJ1-5
CDR3aa: CASRPENSNQPQHF

v_gene: TRBV6-1
j_gene: TRBJ1-5
CDR3aa: CASSEARYSNQPQHF

v_gene: TRBV7-2
j_gene: TRBJ2-2
CDR3aa: CASGGALSGELFF

v_gene: TRBV6-1
j_gene: TRBJ2-7
CDR3aa: CASRTVSYEQYF

v_gene: TRBV29-1
j_gene: TRBJ2-7
CDR3aa: CSVGPSETYEQYF

v_gene: TRBV30
j_gene: TRBJ1-5
CDR3aa: CAWSRSGRSNQPQHF

v_gene: TRBV6-1
j_gene: TRBJ2-5
CDR3aa: CASKMPGGAETQYF

v_gene: TRBV6-6
j_gene: TRBJ2-1
CDR3aa: CASIGVGANNEQFF

v_gene: TRBV7-9
j_gene: .
CDR3aa: CASSLAFYEQYF

v_gene: TRBV7-9
j_gene: TRBJ2-3
CDR3aa: CASSMSGEMDTQYF

v_gene: TRBV7-3
j_gene: TRBJ2-1
CDR3aa: CASSPRLANEQFF

v_gene: TRBV27
j_gene: TRBJ2-1
CDR3aa: CASSALGGAGGPNEQFF

v_gene: TRBV7-6
j_gene: TRBJ2-7
CDR3aa: CASSLGAAGQGYEQYF

v_gene: TRBV5-1
j_gene: TRBJ1-6
CDR3aa: CASSLGAGTGYNSPLHF

v_gene: TRBV11-2
j_gene: TRBJ2-3
CDR3aa: CATARRGRLDTQYF

v_gene: TRBV28
j_gene: TRBJ1-1
CDR3aa: CASSEGNTEAFF

v_gene: TRBV29-1
j_gene: TRBJ2-5
CDR3aa: CSVRRGTSAPGETQYF